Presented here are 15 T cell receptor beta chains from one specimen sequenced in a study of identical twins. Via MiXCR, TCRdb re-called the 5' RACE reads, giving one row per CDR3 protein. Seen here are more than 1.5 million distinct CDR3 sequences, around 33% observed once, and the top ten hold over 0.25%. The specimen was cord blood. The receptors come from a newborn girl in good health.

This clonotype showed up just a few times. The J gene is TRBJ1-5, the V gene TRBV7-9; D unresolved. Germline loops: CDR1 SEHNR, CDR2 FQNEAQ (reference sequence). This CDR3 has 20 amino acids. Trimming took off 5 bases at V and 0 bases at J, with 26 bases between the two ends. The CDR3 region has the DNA TGTGCCAGCAGCAAAGACGGTGGCAGGCCACCGAGATATAGCAATCAGCCCCAGCATTTT. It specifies CASSKDGGRPPRYSNQPQHF.

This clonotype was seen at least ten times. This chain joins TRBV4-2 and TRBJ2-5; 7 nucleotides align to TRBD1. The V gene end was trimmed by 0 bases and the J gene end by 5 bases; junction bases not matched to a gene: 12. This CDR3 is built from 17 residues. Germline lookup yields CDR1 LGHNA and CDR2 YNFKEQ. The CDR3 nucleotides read TGTGCCAGCAGCCAAGAACCCATGACAGGGCGGTTCGAGACCCAGTACTTC. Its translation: CASSQEPMTGRFETQYF.

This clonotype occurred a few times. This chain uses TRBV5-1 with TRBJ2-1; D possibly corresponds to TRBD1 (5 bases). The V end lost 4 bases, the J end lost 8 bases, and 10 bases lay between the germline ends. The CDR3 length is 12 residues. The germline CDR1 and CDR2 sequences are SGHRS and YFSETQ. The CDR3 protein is CASSKGRDEQFF. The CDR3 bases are TGCGCCAGCAGCAAGGGGCGCGATGAGCAGTTCTTC.

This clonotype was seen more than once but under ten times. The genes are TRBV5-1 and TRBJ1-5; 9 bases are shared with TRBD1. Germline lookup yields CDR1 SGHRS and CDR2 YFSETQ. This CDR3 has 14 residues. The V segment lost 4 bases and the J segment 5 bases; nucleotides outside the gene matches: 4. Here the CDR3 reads CASSPGTGHQPQHF. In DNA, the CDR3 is TGCGCCAGCAGCCCGGGGACAGGGCATCAGCCCCAGCATTTT.

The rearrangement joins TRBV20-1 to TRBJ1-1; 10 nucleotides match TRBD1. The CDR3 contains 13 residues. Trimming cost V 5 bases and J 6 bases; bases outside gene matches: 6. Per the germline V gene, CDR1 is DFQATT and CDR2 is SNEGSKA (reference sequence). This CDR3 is CSAPRTGGAEAFF. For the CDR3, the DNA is TGCAGTGCTCCCCGGACAGGGGGGGCTGAAGCTTTCTTT.

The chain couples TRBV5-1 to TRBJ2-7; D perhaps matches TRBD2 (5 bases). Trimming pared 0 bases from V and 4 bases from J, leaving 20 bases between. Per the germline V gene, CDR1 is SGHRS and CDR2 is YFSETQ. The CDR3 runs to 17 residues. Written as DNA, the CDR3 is TGCGCCAGCAGCTTGGCCTCGGGATTCCGTGCACTTTACGAGCAGTACTTC. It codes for CASSLASGFRALYEQYF.

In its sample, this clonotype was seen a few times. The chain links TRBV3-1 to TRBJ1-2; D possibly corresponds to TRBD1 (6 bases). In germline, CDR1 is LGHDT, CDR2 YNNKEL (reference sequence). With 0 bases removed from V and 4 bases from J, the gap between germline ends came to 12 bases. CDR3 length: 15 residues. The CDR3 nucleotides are TGTGCCAGCAGCCAAGAAGAAAACAGGGCCTATGGCTACACCTTC. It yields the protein CASSQEENRAYGYTF.

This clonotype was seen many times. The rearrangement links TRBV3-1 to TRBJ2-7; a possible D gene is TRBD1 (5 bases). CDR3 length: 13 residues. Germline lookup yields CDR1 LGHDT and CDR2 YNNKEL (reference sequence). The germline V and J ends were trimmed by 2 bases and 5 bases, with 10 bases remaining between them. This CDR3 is CASSQLGRDEQYF. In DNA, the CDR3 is TGTGCCAGCAGCCAACTGGGGCGAGACGAGCAGTACTTC.

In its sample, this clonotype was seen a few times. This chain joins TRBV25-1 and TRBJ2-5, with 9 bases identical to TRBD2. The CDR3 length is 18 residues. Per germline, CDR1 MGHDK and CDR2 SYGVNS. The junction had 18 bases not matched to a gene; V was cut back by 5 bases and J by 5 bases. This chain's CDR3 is CASSPGGLSGSQAETQYF. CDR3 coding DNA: TGTGCCAGCAGTCCAGGAGGCCTTAGCGGGAGTCAAGCGGAGACCCAGTACTTC.

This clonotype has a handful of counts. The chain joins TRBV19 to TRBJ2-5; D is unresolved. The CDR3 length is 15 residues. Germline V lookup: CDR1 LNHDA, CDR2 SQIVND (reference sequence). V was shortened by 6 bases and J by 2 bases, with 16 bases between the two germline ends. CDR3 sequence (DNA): TGTGCCAGTAGCTTCTCCTCGGGCGCTCAAGAGACCCAGTACTTC. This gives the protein CASSFSSGAQETQYF.

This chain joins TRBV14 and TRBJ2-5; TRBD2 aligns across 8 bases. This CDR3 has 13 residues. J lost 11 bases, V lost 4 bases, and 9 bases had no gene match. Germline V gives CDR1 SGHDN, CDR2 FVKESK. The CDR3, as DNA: TGTGCCAGCAGCCGTATAGCGGGAATGGGGCAGTACTTC. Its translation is CASSRIAGMGQYF. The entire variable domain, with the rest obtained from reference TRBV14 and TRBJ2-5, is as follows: EAGVTQFPSHSVIEKGQTVTLRCDPISGHDNLYWYRRVMGKEIKFLLHFVKESKQDESGMPNNRFLAERTGGTYSTLKVQPAELEDSGVYFCASSRIAGMGQYFGPGTRLLVL.

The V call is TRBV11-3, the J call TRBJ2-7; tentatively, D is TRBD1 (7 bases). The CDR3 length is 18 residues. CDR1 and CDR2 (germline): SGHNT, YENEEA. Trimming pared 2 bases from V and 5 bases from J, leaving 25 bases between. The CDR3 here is CASSLNPTGASGGNEQYF. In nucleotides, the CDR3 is TGTGCCAGCAGCTTAAATCCTACAGGGGCAAGTGGGGGGAACGAGCAGTACTTC.

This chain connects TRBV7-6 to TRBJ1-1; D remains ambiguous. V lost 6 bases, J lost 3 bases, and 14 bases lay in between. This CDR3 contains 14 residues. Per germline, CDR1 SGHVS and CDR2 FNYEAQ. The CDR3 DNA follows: TGTGCCAGCAGAACACCTTGGAGGGACACTGAAGCTTTCTTT. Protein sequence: CASRTPWRDTEAFF.

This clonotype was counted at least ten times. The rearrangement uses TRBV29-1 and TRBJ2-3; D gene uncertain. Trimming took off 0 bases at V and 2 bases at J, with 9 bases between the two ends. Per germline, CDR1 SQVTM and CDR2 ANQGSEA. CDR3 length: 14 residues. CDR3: CSVEDASTTDTQYF. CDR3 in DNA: TGCAGCGTTGAAGATGCATCAACCACAGATACGCAGTATTTT.

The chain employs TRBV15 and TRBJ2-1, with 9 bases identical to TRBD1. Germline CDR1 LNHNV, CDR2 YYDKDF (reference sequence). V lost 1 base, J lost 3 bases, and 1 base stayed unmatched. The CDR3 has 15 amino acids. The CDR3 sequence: CATSRAGQGYNEQFF. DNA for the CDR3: TGTGCCACCAGCAGAGCGGGACAGGGCTACAATGAGCAGTTCTTC.